This is a list of T cell receptor beta chains from one sample in a study of long-term antiretroviral therapy in people with HIV. Libraries were prepared by immunoSEQ multiplex PCR; TCRdb keeps only in-frame clonotypes and omits some of them. The table includes around 25,000 clones, around 82% detected once. This material consisted of unsorted PBMCs, taken 3 years after starting antiretroviral therapy. The receptors here all came from a man between 18 and 35 years old with HIV. Each CDR3 is given without its conserved first and last residue. A D gene is named only where the DNA matches it firmly. Clone size is stated in some rows and not others, as once, few, many or a class when expanded.

cdr3_aa j_call v_call d_call clone_size
ASKRGDTEAF TRBJ1-1 TRBV9 NA NA
ASSFYRRPYEQY TRBJ2-7 TRBV5-5 NA NA
ASSLGNSNNEQF TRBJ2-1 TRBV11-2 NA NA
ASSEGGGLF TRBJ1-4 TRBV2 NA NA
ASSVGGAGAHNEQF TRBJ2-1 TRBV9 TRBD2 once
ASSLMGGENTGELF TRBJ2-2 TRBV7-2 NA NA
ASSQGGQFSGYT TRBJ1-2 TRBV7-8 NA NA
ASSEAQGGTDTQY TRBJ2-3 TRBV6-1 TRBD1 few
ASSFSRVAANEQF TRBJ2-1 TRBV5-5 NA NA
ASRPGVLEKLF TRBJ1-4 TRBV2 NA once
ASSPDRPPNSYEQY TRBJ2-7 TRBV18 NA NA
ASSPRDRGTGELF TRBJ2-2 TRBV7-9 TRBD1 NA
ASSPTGETQY TRBJ2-5 TRBV18 NA NA
ASSYGQSNQPQH TRBJ1-5 TRBV6-6 NA NA
ASSPQPNLYEQY TRBJ2-7 TRBV18 NA NA
ASSRDQKETQY TRBJ2-5 TRBV5-1 NA NA
ASSLGRGSSLYEQY TRBJ2-7 TRBV5-4 NA NA
ASSNWGRYTDTQY TRBJ2-3 TRBV5-6 NA NA
ASTYSNQPQH TRBJ1-5 TRBV28 NA NA
ASSVGELGQETQY TRBJ2-5 TRBV9 NA once
ASSDAETGELF TRBJ2-2 TRBV6-4 NA once
ASSSPDRGAFGYT TRBJ1-2 TRBV27 TRBD1 NA
ASSLDGYSGNTIY TRBJ1-3 TRBV5-1 NA NA
AISEGTGVREQY TRBJ2-7 TRBV10-3 TRBD1 NA
ASSTTGTDARGYT TRBJ1-2 TRBV19 TRBD1 NA
ASSFGTAPETQY TRBJ2-5 TRBV28 TRBD1 NA
ASSVTDNYGYT TRBJ1-2 TRBV7-2 NA NA
AWSVNPGYGYT TRBJ1-2 TRBV30 NA few
ASSQTVGLNTEAF TRBJ1-1 TRBV4-2 NA NA
ASSQDRGNTEAF TRBJ1-1 TRBV4-2 NA NA
ASSEGTAYEQY TRBJ2-7 TRBV2 NA NA
ASSRQGNQPQH TRBJ1-5 TRBV2 NA NA
ASSNLAGSGKTQY TRBJ2-5 TRBV27 TRBD2 NA
ASRGATNTGELF TRBJ2-2 TRBV7-8 NA NA
ATSSGLNPF TRBJ1-1 TRBV15 NA NA
ASSYNRAMNTEAF TRBJ1-1 TRBV5-1 NA once
ASSLGGPAFGYT TRBJ1-2 TRBV11-2 NA once
ASSQEPPSTGELF TRBJ2-2 TRBV4-1 NA NA
ASSLSGANVLT TRBJ2-6 TRBV5-8 NA NA